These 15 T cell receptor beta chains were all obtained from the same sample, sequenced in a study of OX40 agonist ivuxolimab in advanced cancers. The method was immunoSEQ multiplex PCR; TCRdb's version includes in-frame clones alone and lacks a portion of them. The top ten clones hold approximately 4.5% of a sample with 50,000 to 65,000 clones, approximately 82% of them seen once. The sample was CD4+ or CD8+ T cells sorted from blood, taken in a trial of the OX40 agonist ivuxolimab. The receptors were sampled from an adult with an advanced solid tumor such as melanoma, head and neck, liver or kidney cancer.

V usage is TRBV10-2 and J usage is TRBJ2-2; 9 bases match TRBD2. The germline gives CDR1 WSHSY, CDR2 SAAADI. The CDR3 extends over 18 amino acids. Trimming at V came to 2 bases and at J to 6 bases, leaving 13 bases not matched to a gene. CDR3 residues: CASSEALGGRVVAGELFF. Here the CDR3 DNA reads TGCGCCAGCAGTGAGGCCCTCGGCGGGAGGGTAGTCGCCGGGGAGCTGTTTTTT.

CDR3 sequence (DNA): TGTGCCAGCAGTGGAGGACAGCCTGGGGCCAACGTCCTGACTTTC. Translated, it gives CASSGGQPGANVLTF. V gene TRBV2 combines with J gene TRBJ2-6, with a weak D call TRBD1 (6 bases). Trimming shortened V by 4 bases and J by 2 bases, and 9 bases separated the two germline ends. In germline, CDR1 is SNHLY, CDR2 FYNNEI. The CDR3 is made up of 15 amino acids.

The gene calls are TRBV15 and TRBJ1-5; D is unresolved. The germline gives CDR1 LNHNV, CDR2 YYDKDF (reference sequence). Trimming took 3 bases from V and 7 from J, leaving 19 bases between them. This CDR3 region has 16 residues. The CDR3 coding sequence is TGTGCCACCAGCAGGGGAGCGGTGGGGTATGGACAGCCCCAGCATTTT. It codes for CATSRGAVGYGQPQHF.

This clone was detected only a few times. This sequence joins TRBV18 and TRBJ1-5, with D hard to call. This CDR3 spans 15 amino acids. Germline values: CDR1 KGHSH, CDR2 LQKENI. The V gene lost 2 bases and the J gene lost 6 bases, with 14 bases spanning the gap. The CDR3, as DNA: TGTGCCAGCTCACCAGCGGCCGAAGCGGGTCAGCCCCAGCATTTT. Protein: CASSPAAEAGQPQHF.

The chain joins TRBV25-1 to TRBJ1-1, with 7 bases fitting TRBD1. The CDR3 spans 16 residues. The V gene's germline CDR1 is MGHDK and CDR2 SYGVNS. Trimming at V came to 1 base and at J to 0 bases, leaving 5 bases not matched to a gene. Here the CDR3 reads CASSESGQLMNTEAFF. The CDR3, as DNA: TGTGCCAGCAGTGAATCGGGACAGCTAATGAACACTGAAGCTTTCTTT.

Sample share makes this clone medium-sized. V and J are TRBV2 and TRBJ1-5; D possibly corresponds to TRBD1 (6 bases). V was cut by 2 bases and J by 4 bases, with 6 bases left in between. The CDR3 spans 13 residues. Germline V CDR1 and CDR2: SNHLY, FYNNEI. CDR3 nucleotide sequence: TGTGCCAGCAGTGAAACAGGGAATCAGCCCCAGCATTTT. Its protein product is CASSETGNQPQHF. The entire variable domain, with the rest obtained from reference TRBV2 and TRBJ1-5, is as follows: EPEVTQTPSHQVTQMGQEVILRCVPISNHLYFYWYRQILGQKVEFLVSFYNNEISEKSEIFDDQFSVERPDGSNFTLKIRSTKLEDSAMYFCASSETGNQPQHFGDGTRLSIL.

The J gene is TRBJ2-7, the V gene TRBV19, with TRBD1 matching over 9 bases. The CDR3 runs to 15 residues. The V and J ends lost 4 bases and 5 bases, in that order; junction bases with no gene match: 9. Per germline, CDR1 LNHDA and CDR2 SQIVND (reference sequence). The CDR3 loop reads CASSTGTGFFHEQYF. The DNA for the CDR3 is TGTGCCAGTAGTACTGGGACAGGGTTTTTCCACGAGCAGTACTTC.

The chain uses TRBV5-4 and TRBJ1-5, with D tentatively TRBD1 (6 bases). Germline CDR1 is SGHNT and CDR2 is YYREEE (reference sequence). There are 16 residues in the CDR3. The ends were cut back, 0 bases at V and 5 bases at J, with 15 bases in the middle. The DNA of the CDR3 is TGTGCCAGCAGCTTGGGGGGGACAAGGAGCGATCAGCCCCAGCATTTT. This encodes CASSLGGTRSDQPQHF. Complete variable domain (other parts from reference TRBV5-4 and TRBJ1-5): ETGVTQSPTHLIKTRGQQVTLRCSSQSGHNTVSWYQQALGQGPQFIFQYYREEENGRGNFPPRFSGLQFPNYSSELNVNALELDDSALYLCASSLGGTRSDQPQHFGDGTRLSIL.

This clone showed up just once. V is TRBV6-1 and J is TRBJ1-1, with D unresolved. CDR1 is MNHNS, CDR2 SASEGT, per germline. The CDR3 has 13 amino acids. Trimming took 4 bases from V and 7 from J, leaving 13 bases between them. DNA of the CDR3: TGTGCCAGCAGTGGTCAGGTGCGAAATGAAGCTTTCTTT. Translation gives CASSGQVRNEAFF.

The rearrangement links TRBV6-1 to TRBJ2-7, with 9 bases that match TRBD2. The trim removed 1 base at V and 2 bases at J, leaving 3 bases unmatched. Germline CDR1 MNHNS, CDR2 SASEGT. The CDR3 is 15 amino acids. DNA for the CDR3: TGTGCCAGCAGTGAAGGGGGACTAGCTCCCTACGAGCAGTACTTC. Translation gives CASSEGGLAPYEQYF.

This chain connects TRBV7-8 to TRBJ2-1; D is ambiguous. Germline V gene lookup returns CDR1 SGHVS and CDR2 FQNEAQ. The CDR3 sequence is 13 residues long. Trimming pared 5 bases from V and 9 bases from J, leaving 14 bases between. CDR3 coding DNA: TGTGCCAGCAGCCCCCAGAGAGGTGGTGAGCAGTTCTTC. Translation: CASSPQRGGEQFF.

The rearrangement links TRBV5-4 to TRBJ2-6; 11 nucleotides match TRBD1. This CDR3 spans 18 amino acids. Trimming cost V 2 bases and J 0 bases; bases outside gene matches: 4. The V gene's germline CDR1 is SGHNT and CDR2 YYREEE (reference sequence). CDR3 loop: CASSFGTGGTSGANVLTF. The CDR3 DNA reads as TGTGCCAGCAGCTTCGGGACAGGGGGTACCTCTGGGGCCAACGTCCTGACTTTC.

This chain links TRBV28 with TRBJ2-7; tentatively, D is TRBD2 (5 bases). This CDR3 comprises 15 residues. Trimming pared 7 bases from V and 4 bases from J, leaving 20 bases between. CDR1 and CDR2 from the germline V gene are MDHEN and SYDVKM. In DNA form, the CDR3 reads TGTGCCAGCACCCCAACGGTGGGAGAGTGGTACGAGCAGTACTTC. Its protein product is CASTPTVGEWYEQYF.

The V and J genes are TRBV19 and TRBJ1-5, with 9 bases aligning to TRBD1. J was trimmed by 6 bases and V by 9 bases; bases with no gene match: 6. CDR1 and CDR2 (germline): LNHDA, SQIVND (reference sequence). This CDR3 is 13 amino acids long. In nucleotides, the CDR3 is TGTGCCAGCGACACAGGGGGCGTTCAGCCCCAGCATTTT. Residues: CASDTGGVQPQHF.

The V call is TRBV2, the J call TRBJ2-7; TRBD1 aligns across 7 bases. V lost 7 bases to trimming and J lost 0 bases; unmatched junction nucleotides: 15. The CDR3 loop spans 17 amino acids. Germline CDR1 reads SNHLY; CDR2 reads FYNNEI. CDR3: CASTTESGQKSSYEQYF. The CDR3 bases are TGTGCCAGCACCACAGAGTCGGGACAGAAGAGCTCCTACGAGCAGTACTTC. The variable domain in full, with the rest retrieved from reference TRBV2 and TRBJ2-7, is EPEVTQTPSHQVTQMGQEVILRCVPISNHLYFYWYRQILGQKVEFLVSFYNNEISEKSEIFDDQFSVERPDGSNFTLKIRSTKLEDSAMYFCASTTESGQKSSYEQYFGPGTRLTVT.